This T cell receptor beta chain stems from a study of breast tumors, draining lymph nodes, adjacent tissues. Regarding the study as a whole: Tumor TCR diversity was below lymph nodes but above nontumor tissue. The lymph node origin of tumor T cells was framed as consistent with a hypothesis, not demonstrated. Luminal-like breast cancer showed significantly higher tumor–nontumor repertoire similarity than basal-like. The data were judged consistent with most tumor T cells coming from lymph node and expanding in tumor.

J lost 8 bases, V lost 6 bases, and 11 bases had no gene match. The CDR3 spans 16 residues. Germline-derived CDR1 and CDR2 are SNHLY and FYNNEI. TCRdb analysed the multiplex PCR reads with MiXCR anew, one entry per CDR3 protein. This table has 85,000 to 120,000 distinct CDR3 sequences, 30% appearing once. This clonotype has at least ten counts. Its target is not known. The lymph nodes were axillary draining lymph nodes from breast cancer patients. The clonotype comes from a female donor with breast cancer. Some clones in this sample may be carry-over from other donors' samples. This chain links TRBV2 with TRBJ2-1, with TRBD2 matching over 12 bases. Sequencing input: axillary lymph node tissue. CDR3 sequence reads: CASSSRLAGVRDEQFF. The CDR3 coding sequence is TGTGCCAGCAGCTCCCGACTAGCGGGAGTTCGGGATGAGCAGTTCTTC.